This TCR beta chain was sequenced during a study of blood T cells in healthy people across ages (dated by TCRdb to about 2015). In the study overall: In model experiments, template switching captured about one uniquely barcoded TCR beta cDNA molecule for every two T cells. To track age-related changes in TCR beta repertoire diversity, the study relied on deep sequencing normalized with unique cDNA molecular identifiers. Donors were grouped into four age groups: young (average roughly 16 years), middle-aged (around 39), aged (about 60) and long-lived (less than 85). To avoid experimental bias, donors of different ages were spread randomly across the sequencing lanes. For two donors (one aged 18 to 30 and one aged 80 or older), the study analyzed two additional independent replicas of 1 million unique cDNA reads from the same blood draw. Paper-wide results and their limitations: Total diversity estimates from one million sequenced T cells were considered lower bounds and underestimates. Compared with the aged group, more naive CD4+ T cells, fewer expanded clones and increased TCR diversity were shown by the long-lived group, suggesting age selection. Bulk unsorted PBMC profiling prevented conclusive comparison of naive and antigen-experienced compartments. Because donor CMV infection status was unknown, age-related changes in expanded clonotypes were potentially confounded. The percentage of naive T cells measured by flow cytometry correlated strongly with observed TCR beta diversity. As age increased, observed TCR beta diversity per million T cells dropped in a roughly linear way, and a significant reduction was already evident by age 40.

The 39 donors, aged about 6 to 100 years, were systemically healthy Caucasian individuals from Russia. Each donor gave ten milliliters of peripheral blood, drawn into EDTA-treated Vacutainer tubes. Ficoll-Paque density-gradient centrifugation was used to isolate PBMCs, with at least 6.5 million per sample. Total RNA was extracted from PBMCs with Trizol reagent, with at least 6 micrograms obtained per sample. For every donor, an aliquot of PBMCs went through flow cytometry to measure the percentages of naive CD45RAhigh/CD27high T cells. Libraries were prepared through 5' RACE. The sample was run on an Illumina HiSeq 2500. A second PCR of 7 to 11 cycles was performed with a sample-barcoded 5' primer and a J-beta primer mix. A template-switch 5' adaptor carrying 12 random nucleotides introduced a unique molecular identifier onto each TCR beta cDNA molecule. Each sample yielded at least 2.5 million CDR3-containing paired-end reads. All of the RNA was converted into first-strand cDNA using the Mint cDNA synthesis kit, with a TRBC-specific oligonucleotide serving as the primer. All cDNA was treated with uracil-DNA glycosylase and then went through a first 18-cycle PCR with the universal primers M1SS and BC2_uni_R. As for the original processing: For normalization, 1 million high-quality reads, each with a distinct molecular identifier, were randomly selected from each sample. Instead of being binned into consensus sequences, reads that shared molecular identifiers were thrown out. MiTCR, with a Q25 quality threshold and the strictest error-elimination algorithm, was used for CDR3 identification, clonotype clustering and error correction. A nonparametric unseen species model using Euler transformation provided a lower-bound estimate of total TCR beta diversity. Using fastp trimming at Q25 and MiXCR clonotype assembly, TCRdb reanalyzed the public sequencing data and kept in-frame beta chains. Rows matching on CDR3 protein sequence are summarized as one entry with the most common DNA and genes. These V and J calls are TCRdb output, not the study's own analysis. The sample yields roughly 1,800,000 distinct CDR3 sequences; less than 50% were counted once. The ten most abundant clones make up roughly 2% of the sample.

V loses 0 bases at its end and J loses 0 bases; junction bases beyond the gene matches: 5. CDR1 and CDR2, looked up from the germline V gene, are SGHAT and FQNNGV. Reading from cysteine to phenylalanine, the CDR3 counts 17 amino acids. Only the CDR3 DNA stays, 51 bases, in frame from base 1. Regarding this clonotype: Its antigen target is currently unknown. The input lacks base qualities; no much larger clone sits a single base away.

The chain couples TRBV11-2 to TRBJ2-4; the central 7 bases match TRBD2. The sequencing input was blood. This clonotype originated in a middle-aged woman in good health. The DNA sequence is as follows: TGTGCCAGCAGCTTAGATCCCAGCGGGGAAGCCAAAAACATTCAGTACTTC. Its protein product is CASSLDPSGEAKNIQYF.